A selection of T cell receptor beta chains follows, all from one sample in a study of blood T cell repertoires in COVID-19. TCRdb's copy holds only in-frame clones and misses some; the assay was immunoSEQ multiplex PCR. In the table there are 150,000 to 200,000 clones, roughly 80% of which are singletons. Sequencing was done on a sample of PBMCs or T cells enriched from blood (not recorded which). These receptor sequences come from a woman in her fifties or sixties who had recovered from COVID-19. The CDR3 runs from the conserved cysteine through the conserved F or W. The D gene is left open where the match is weak. Some rows mark clone size as missing; the rest say once, few, many or name a class of expanded clone.

CDR3 DNA	CDR3 protein	J gene	clone size	D gene	V gene
TGCGCCAGCAGCCAAGATTCGCGGTCTAGCCCCTCCTACGAGCAGTACTTC	CASSQDSRSSPSYEQYF	TRBJ2-7	-	-	TRBV4-3
TGTGCCAGCAGCGAATACAGGGGAGAGACCCAGTACTTC	CASSEYRGETQYF	TRBJ2-5	few	TRBD1	TRBV5-8
TGTGCCAGTTCTTCCGACTCGACGCTGGATACGCAGTATTTT	CASSSDSTLDTQYF	TRBJ2-3	-	-	TRBV19
TGTGCCAGCAGCTTTCAGGGGGCTAATTCACCCCTCCACTTT	CASSFQGANSPLHF	TRBJ1-6	few	TRBD1	TRBV11-2
TGTGCCAGCAGCCAAGATAACAGGGGGGCAGAAAAACTGTTTTTT	CASSQDNRGAEKLFF	TRBJ1-4	few	TRBD1	TRBV3-1/TRBV3-2
TGTGCCAGCAGCGCTACTAGCGGGAACGCCTACGAGCAGTACTTC	CASSATSGNAYEQYF	TRBJ2-7	many	TRBD2	TRBV7-2
TGTGCCAGTAGTATCCAACCAGACTCCTACGAGCAGTACTTC	CASSIQPDSYEQYF	TRBJ2-7	-	-	TRBV19
TGTGCCAGCACCCAAGGGACAGGAGGAGAGACCCAGTACTTC	CASTQGTGGETQYF	TRBJ2-5	-	TRBD1	TRBV28
TGTGCCAGCAAGAGTAGCGGGGGGCGGGAGCAGTTCTTC	CASKSSGGREQFF	TRBJ2-1	-	TRBD2	TRBV27
TGTGCCTGGAGTGAAGGGGTCCTCGGAAACACCATATATTTT	CAWSEGVLGNTIYF	TRBJ1-3	-	-	TRBV30
TGTGCCAGCAGCCAGGAAGGCAGGGTAGCTTTCTTT	CASSQEGRVAFF	TRBJ1-1	-	-	TRBV14
TGTGCCAGCAGTGAAGACAGGCTCAAGTACTTC	CASSEDRLKYF	TRBJ2-7	-	-	TRBV6-1
TGTGCCAGCAGCCAAACAGGGATAGGCTACACCTTC	CASSQTGIGYTF	TRBJ1-2	few	-	TRBV12-3/TRBV12-4
TGTGCCAGTTACAGGGTGAACACTGAAGCTTTCTTT	CASYRVNTEAFF	TRBJ1-1	-	-	TRBV28
TGTGCCAGTAGTCAGCAGGGAGGGAATGAAAAACTGTTTTTT	CASSQQGGNEKLFF	TRBJ1-4	-	-	TRBV19
TGTGCCAGCAGTTTCGAGGGGGCGCTTAATCCTAGCGGGAGGGCCAATGAGCAGTACTTC	CASSFEGALNPSGRANEQYF	TRBJ2-7	-	TRBD2	TRBV28
TGTGCCAGTAGTACTTACAGGGGAAGCAATCAGCCCCAGCATTTT	CASSTYRGSNQPQHF	TRBJ1-5	-	TRBD1	TRBV19
TGTGCCAGCAGTGCGGACAGGGCCCAAGAGACCCAGTACTTC	CASSADRAQETQYF	TRBJ2-5	-	TRBD1	TRBV2
TGTGCCAGCACCATAACAGGTGGAGCGTTGGGTCGAGAAGCTTTCTTT	CASTITGGALGREAFF	TRBJ1-1	once	-	TRBV13